Detailed here is one T cell receptor beta chain. Its antigen remains unidentified. At one end the junction does not follow the germline gene, possibly because of a read error. The assay was immunoSEQ multiplex PCR, and TCRdb's table has in-frame clones only and misses some. This table has about 110,000 clones, roughly nine tenths appearing once. This sample was taken from a study of T cell responses to AZD1222 COVID-19 vaccine. This CDR3 spans 16 amino acids. Germline CDR1 reads LGHNA; CDR2 reads YNFKEQ. Study-wide findings and caveats: Increases in Spike-specific TCR breadth and depth were seen after two AZD1222 doses.

The sample in question was peripheral blood, obtained on day 0 of AZD1222 vaccination. This chain joins TRBV4-2 and TRBJ1-2; 7 nucleotides agree with TRBD1. The sequence derives from an adult in good health. The CDR3 DNA is TGTGCCAGCAGTCAAGAGGGGGGACAGACATTCCGTGGCTACACCTTC. Protein: CASSQEGGQTFRGYTF.